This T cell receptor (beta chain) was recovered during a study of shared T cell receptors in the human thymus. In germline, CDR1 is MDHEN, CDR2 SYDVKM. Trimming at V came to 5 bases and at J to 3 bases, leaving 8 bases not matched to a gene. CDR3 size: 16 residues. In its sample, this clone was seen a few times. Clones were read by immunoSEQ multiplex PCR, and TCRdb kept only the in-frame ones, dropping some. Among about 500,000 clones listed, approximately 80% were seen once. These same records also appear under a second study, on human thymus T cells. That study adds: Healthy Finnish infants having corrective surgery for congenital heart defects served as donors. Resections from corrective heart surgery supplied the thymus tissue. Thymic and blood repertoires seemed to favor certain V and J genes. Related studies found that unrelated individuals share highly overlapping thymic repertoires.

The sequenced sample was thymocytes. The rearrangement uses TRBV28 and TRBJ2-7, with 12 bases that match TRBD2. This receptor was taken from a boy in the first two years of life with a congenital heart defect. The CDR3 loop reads CASSIPWTSGNYEQYF. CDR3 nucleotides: TGTGCCAGCAGTATCCCCTGGACTAGCGGGAACTACGAGCAGTACTTC.